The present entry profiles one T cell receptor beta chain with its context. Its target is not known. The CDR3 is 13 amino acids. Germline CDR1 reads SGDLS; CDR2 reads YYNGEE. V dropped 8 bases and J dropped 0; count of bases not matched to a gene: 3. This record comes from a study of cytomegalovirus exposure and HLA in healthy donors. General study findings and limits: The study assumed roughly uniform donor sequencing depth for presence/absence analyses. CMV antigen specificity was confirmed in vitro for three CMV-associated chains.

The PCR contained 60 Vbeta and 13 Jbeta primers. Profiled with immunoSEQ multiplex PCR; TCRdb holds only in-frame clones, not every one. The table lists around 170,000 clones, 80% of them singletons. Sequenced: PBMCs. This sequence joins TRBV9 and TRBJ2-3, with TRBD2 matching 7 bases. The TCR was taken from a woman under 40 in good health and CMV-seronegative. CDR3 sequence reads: CASGRVSTDTQYF. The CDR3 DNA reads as TGTGCCAGTGGGAGGGTTAGCACAGATACGCAGTATTTT.